This record covers a single TCR beta chain. The data belong to a study of T cell changes during pregnancy in multiple sclerosis. Clones were read by immunoSEQ multiplex PCR, and TCRdb kept only the in-frame ones, dropping some. The repertoire includes about 110,000 clones, 85% to 95% of them detected once, and roughly 1.5% sits in the top ten. V was shortened by 3 bases and J by 6 bases, with 13 bases between the two germline ends. CDR3 size: 14 residues. Per germline, CDR1 LGHNA and CDR2 YNFKEQ. This material consisted of peripheral blood, taken after pregnancy. The chain couples TRBV4-2 to TRBJ2-3, with D possibly matching TRBD2 (5 bases). The clonotype originates from a female donor with multiple sclerosis, enrolled in a pregnancy study. Written as DNA, the CDR3 is TGTGCCAGCAGCCAGGAAACTAGAGCGGATACGCAGTATTTT. Translated: CASSQETRADTQYF.